The rows below give T cell receptor beta chains drawn from one sample of a study of blood T cells in healthy people across ages. TCRdb called the 5' RACE reads again in MiXCR, with one record for every CDR3 protein. The data contain around 1,100,000 distinct CDR3 sequences, around two fifths of them singletons. The source material was blood. Receptors originate from a man between 18 and 35 years old in good health. The CDR3 runs from the conserved cysteine through the conserved F or W. The D gene is left open where the match is weak. Clone size is not always given. Where it is, it says once, few, many or a class for expanded clones.

J gene: TRBJ2-7
D gene: NA
CDR3 length: 12
clone size: few
V gene: TRBV11-2
CDR3 DNA: TGTGCCAGCAGTCTACATGTTTCCGAGCAGTACTTC
CDR3 protein: CASSLHVSEQYF

J gene: TRBJ2-3
D gene: TRBD2
CDR3 length: 16
clone size: NA
V gene: TRBV9
CDR3 DNA: TGTGCCAGCAGCGTCACTAGCGGGGGCGGTGCAGATACGCAGTATTTT
CDR3 protein: CASSVTSGGGADTQYF

J gene: TRBJ1-1
D gene: TRBD1
CDR3 length: 17
clone size: NA
V gene: TRBV6-1
CDR3 DNA: TGTGCCAGCAGTCTGTCCGGGACAGGGGGCTGGAACACTGAAGCTTTCTTT
CDR3 protein: CASSLSGTGGWNTEAFF

J gene: TRBJ2-4
D gene: NA
CDR3 length: 15
clone size: NA
V gene: TRBV13
CDR3 DNA: TGTGCCATCAGCCGCTTTTCGGGAGCCAAAAACATTCAGTACTTC
CDR3 protein: CAISRFSGAKNIQYF

J gene: TRBJ2-1
D gene: TRBD2
CDR3 length: 15
clone size: few
V gene: TRBV7-2
CDR3 DNA: TGTGCCAGCAGCTCCGGGACTAGCGCCTCTAATGAGCAGTTCTTC
CDR3 protein: CASSSGTSASNEQFF

J gene: TRBJ1-1
D gene: NA
CDR3 length: 18
clone size: few
V gene: TRBV6-5
CDR3 DNA: TGTGCCAGCAGTTACTCGCCACGAGGCCTTGATCCGGGTACTGAAGCTTTCTTT
CDR3 protein: CASSYSPRGLDPGTEAFF

J gene: TRBJ2-2
D gene: TRBD1
CDR3 length: 16
clone size: NA
V gene: TRBV7-9
CDR3 DNA: TGTGCCAGCAGCTTGAGCAGGGGGCCGGGCACCGGGGAGCTGTTTTTT
CDR3 protein: CASSLSRGPGTGELFF

J gene: TRBJ1-1
D gene: NA
CDR3 length: 14
clone size: few
V gene: TRBV4-2
CDR3 DNA: TGTGCCAGCAGCCAAGATGCGGGTAACACTGAAGCTTTCTTT
CDR3 protein: CASSQDAGNTEAFF

J gene: TRBJ1-2
D gene: TRBD1
CDR3 length: 15
clone size: NA
V gene: TRBV9
CDR3 DNA: TGTGCCAGCAGCGGGGGGACAGACTCGACGGGGGGCTACACCTTC
CDR3 protein: CASSGGTDSTGGYTF

J gene: TRBJ2-1
D gene: NA
CDR3 length: 16
clone size: few
V gene: TRBV6-2/TRBV6-3
CDR3 DNA: TGTGCCAGCAGCAACACCTACAGGGTATCCTACAATGAGCAGTTCTTC
CDR3 protein: CASSNTYRVSYNEQFF

J gene: TRBJ1-1
D gene: TRBD1
CDR3 length: 14
clone size: NA
V gene: TRBV5-1
CDR3 DNA: TGCGCCAGCAGCCCCCGACAGGGGGGTCCTGAAGCTTTCTTT
CDR3 protein: CASSPRQGGPEAFF

J gene: TRBJ1-1
D gene: TRBD1
CDR3 length: 14
clone size: NA
V gene: TRBV7-2
CDR3 DNA: TGTGCCAGCAGCCCAGGACAGGCGTACGCTGAAGCTTTCTTT
CDR3 protein: CASSPGQAYAEAFF

J gene: TRBJ2-7
D gene: NA
CDR3 length: 15
clone size: NA
V gene: TRBV18
CDR3 DNA: TGTGCCAGCTCACCCGGGGATAGGAGCTCCTACGAGCAGTACTTC
CDR3 protein: CASSPGDRSSYEQYF

J gene: TRBJ2-1
D gene: NA
CDR3 length: 13
clone size: few
V gene: TRBV20-1
CDR3 DNA: TGCAGTGCTAGAGATCCAAGGGGTAATGAGCAGTTCTTC
CDR3 protein: CSARDPRGNEQFF

J gene: TRBJ2-5
D gene: NA
CDR3 length: 14
clone size: NA
V gene: TRBV5-1
CDR3 DNA: TGCGCCAGCAGCGCCGGACACCTACAAGAGACCCAGTACTTC
CDR3 protein: CASSAGHLQETQYF

J gene: TRBJ1-2
D gene: NA
CDR3 length: 15
clone size: many
V gene: TRBV3-1
CDR3 DNA: TGTGCCAGCAGCCCATTGGGAGGTTCTAACTATGGCTACACCTTC
CDR3 protein: CASSPLGGSNYGYTF

J gene: TRBJ2-5
D gene: TRBD1
CDR3 length: 14
clone size: once
V gene: TRBV5-6
CDR3 DNA: TGTGCCACCGGGCGGGACAGGGCGTGGAATGAGCAGTACTTC
CDR3 protein: CATGRDRAWNEQYF

J gene: TRBJ2-2
D gene: TRBD2
CDR3 length: 16
clone size: NA
V gene: TRBV6-2/TRBV6-3
CDR3 DNA: TGTGCCAGCAGTTATGGGACTAGCGGGAGCACCGGGGAGCTGTTTTTT
CDR3 protein: CASSYGTSGSTGELFF

J gene: TRBJ2-1
D gene: NA
CDR3 length: 12
clone size: NA
V gene: TRBV20-1
CDR3 DNA: TGCAGTGCTAGCCTGGGGACTCGCGAGCAGTTCTTC
CDR3 protein: CSASLGTREQFF

J gene: TRBJ1-2
D gene: NA
CDR3 length: 15
clone size: NA
V gene: TRBV12-3/TRBV12-4
CDR3 DNA: TGTGCCAACAGTTTAACAGGGACGAACGACTATGGCTACACCTTC
CDR3 protein: CANSLTGTNDYGYTF

J gene: TRBJ1-1
D gene: TRBD1
CDR3 length: 14
clone size: NA
V gene: TRBV3-1
CDR3 DNA: TGTGCCAGCAGCCACCGGGACAGGGGCACTGAAGCTTTCTTT
CDR3 protein: CASSHRDRGTEAFF

J gene: TRBJ2-7
D gene: TRBD2
CDR3 length: 21
clone size: NA
V gene: TRBV7-6
CDR3 DNA: TGTGCCAGCAGCTTAGATTTTCCGATCGGGACTAGCGGGTCTATTTCCTACGAGCAGTACTTC
CDR3 protein: CASSLDFPIGTSGSISYEQYF

J gene: TRBJ1-4
D gene: NA
CDR3 length: 14
clone size: few
V gene: TRBV7-2
CDR3 DNA: TGTGCCAGCAGTCCGCAGCCTGGTAATGAAAAACTGTTTTTT
CDR3 protein: CASSPQPGNEKLFF

J gene: TRBJ2-5
D gene: NA
CDR3 length: 15
clone size: NA
V gene: TRBV5-1
CDR3 DNA: TGCGCCAGCAGCTTGGCCGGGGGAGTTATGGAGACCCAGTACTTC
CDR3 protein: CASSLAGGVMETQYF

J gene: TRBJ2-7
D gene: NA
CDR3 length: 14
clone size: NA
V gene: TRBV29-1
CDR3 DNA: TGCAGCGTTGCCCCCAAGGGTTCCCGCTACGAGCAGTACTTC
CDR3 protein: CSVAPKGSRYEQYF

J gene: TRBJ2-2
D gene: NA
CDR3 length: 14
clone size: NA
V gene: TRBV7-9
CDR3 DNA: TGTGCCAACAACAACCCGGGTTTCACCGGGGAGCTGTTTTTT
CDR3 protein: CANNNPGFTGELFF